The 5 T cell receptor beta chains below were found in one sample sequenced in a study of CD8 T cells in ankylosing spondylitis. Study-level points and caveats: It appeared that ankylosing spondylitis blood was characterized by a TCR beta motif of under ten highly homologous variants.

Their recognized antigens are unknown. TCRdb reanalysed the 5' RACE reads using MiXCR and keeps one entry per CDR3 protein. Among fewer than 750,000 distinct CDR3 sequences listed, around a fifth were seen once. Sequencing used blood, either unsorted or a sorted T cell fraction (not recorded which). The receptor set was obtained from a male donor with ankylosing spondylitis.

Many counts were recorded for this clonotype. The gene calls are TRBV12-3 or TRBV12-4 and TRBJ2-2; D is possibly TRBD1 (5 bases). The CDR3 is made up of 13 amino acids. Trimming removed 8 bases at V and 4 bases at J, with 11 bases between. The CDR3 DNA follows: TGTGCCAGCGGGGCCTTCAGCACCGGGGAGCTGTTTTTT. Protein: CASGAFSTGELFF.

The chain joins TRBV10-3 to TRBJ2-1; 9 nucleotides match TRBD2. CDR1 is ENHRY, CDR2 SYGVKD, per germline. This CDR3 is 16 amino acids long. V dropped 1 base and J dropped 7; count of bases not matched to a gene: 8. CDR3 in DNA: TGTGCCATCAGTGAGTTGGTCGGCGGGGGGGCTAATGAGCAGTTCTTC. Translating it yields CAISELVGGGANEQFF.

This clonotype was counted a few times. The chain has TRBV4-3 and TRBJ2-7; TRBD2 might be the D (6 bases). CDR3 length equals 15 residues. The germline V gene has CDR1 LGHNA and CDR2 YSLEER. The V gene lost 3 bases and the J gene lost 4 bases, with 16 bases spanning the gap. CDR3 bases: TGCGCCAGCAGCCAGGACCGGGAGCGGACGTACGAGCAGTACTTC. Protein: CASSQDRERTYEQYF.

The rearrangement joins TRBV4-1 to TRBJ2-5; 11 bases are a match to TRBD2. The CDR3 has 21 amino acids. V dropped 0 bases and J dropped 1; count of bases not matched to a gene: 16. Germline CDR1 MGHRA, CDR2 YSYEKL. The CDR3 coding sequence is TGCGCCAGCAGCCAAGATATCAGGCAACTAGCGGGAGAACGGGGCCAAGAGACCCAGTACTTC. It specifies CASSQDIRQLAGERGQETQYF.

The rearrangement joins TRBV28 to TRBJ1-4; TRBD1 agrees at 8 bases. V trimming: 3 bases; J trimming: 2 bases; junction bases outside the gene matches: 5. Germline V gives CDR1 MDHEN, CDR2 SYDVKM. This CDR3 region has 16 residues. The CDR3 sequence: CASSFARTGTNEKLFF. In nucleotides, the CDR3 is TGTGCCAGCAGTTTTGCCCGGACAGGGACTAATGAAAAACTGTTTTTT.